The 21 T cell receptor beta chains presented below share a single source sample, sequenced in a study of breast tumors, draining lymph nodes, adjacent tissues (dated by TCRdb to 2016 to 2017). The method was multiplex PCR. Sequencing was carried out with an Illumina HiSeq 2000. TCRdb's own reprocessing of the public reads used fastp at Q25 and MiXCR and kept productive beta chains. Identical CDR3 protein sequences are pooled into one entry, listed with their most common genes and DNA. The table for this sample lists some 140,000 distinct CDR3 sequences; about a fifth of them were counted only once. The top ten clonotypes cover roughly 2.7% of the sample. The axillary draining lymph nodes of breast cancer patients were the source of the lymph node samples. Sequenced sample: axillary lymph node tissue. These receptors were taken from a female donor with breast cancer. Some clones in this sample may be carry-over from other donors' samples.

V is TRBV28 and J is TRBJ2-2; tentative D call: TRBD2 (5 bases). CDR3 length: 15 residues. CDR1 MDHEN and CDR2 SYDVKM come from the germline V gene. CDR3 region: CASLRTQANTGELFF. The CDR3 DNA reads as TGTGCGTCCCTCAGGACTCAAGCGAACACCGGGGAGCTGTTTTTT. The variable domain in full, with the rest retrieved from reference TRBV28 and TRBJ2-2, is DVKVTQSSRYLVKRTGEKVFLECVQDMDHENMFWYRQDPGLGLRLIYFSYDVKMKEKGDIPEGYSVSREKKERFSLILESASTNQTSMYLCASLRTQANTGELFFGEGSRLTVL.

Many counts were recorded for this clonotype. The chain has TRBV25-1 and TRBJ2-7; TRBD2 matches at 10 bases. V gave up 4 bases and J gave up 4 bases; unmatched junction bases: 7. Germline-derived CDR1 and CDR2 are MGHDK and SYGVNS. The CDR3 is 15 amino acids. CDR3 nucleotide sequence: TGTGCCAGCAGTGTTACTAGCGGGATAGGGTACGAGCAGTACTTC. Residues: CASSVTSGIGYEQYF.

With respect to this clonotype: A much larger clone lies a single base off, so this may be a read error. J is TRBJ2-7 and V is TRBV4-1; 10 bases line up with TRBD1. Per the germline V gene, CDR1 is MGHRA and CDR2 is YSYEKL. CDR3 length equals 17 residues. The CDR3 spells CASSQDWGQGSHYKQYF. The CDR3 bases are TGCGCCAGCAGCCAAGATTGGGGACAGGGGAGCCACTACAAGCAGTACTTC.

There are many counts of this clonotype. V is TRBV6-2 or TRBV6-3 and J is TRBJ2-6; no reliable D call. The germline V and J ends were trimmed by 6 bases and 2 bases, with 11 bases remaining between them. The CDR3 is made up of 15 amino acids. CDR1 and CDR2 (germline): MNHEY, SVGEGT. The CDR3 DNA reads TGTGCCAGCAGCCGCGGAACCCCTGGGGCCAACGTCCTGACTTTC. Translated, it gives CASSRGTPGANVLTF.

A note on this clonotype: A read error is possible here, since a much larger clone lies one base away. The V call is TRBV24-1, the J call TRBJ2-1; 10 nucleotides agree with TRBD1. CDR3 size: 17 residues. In germline, CDR1 is KGHDR, CDR2 SFDVKD. Written as DNA, the CDR3 is TGTGCCACCAGTGATTTACCGACAGGGGGCGGATACAATGGGCAGTTCTTC. Its translation: CATSDLPTGGGYNGQFF.

This clonotype was observed at least ten times. The gene calls are TRBV28 and TRBJ2-3, with 9 bases fitting TRBD1. Trimming cost V 5 bases and J 4 bases; bases outside gene matches: 4. The germline gives CDR1 MDHEN, CDR2 SYDVKM. The CDR3 covers 14 residues. The CDR3 spells CASSTRQGADTQYF. In DNA form, the CDR3 reads TGTGCCAGCAGTACGAGACAGGGGGCAGATACGCAGTATTTT.

This clonotype was recorded many times. The chain uses TRBV20-1 and TRBJ2-3; TRBD2 agrees at 11 bases. V lost 3 bases to trimming and J lost 3 bases; unmatched junction nucleotides: 5. Germline V gene sequence: CDR1 DFQATT, CDR2 SNEGSKA (reference sequence). CDR3 length: 15 amino acids. For the CDR3, the DNA is TGCAGTGCTAGCACTAGCGGGAGTGGGACAGATACGCAGTATTTT. Its translation: CSASTSGSGTDTQYF.

This clonotype has at least ten counts. This chain connects TRBV30 to TRBJ1-4; D is possibly TRBD1 (6 bases). CDR1 and CDR2 (germline): GTSNPN, SVGIG (reference sequence). Trimming shortened V by 3 bases and J by 2 bases, and 16 bases separated the two germline ends. The CDR3 covers 16 residues. The CDR3 loop is CAWRRTVDRTNEKLFF. CDR3 nucleotides: TGTGCCTGGAGGAGGACAGTGGATCGGACTAATGAAAAACTGTTTTTT. Combining the CDR3 with reference TRBV30 and TRBJ1-4 gives the whole variable domain SQTIHQWPATLVQPVGSPLSLECTVEGTSNPNLYWYRQAAGRGLQLLFYSVGIGQISSEVPQNLSASRPQDRQFILSSKKLLLSDSGFYLCAWRRTVDRTNEKLFFGSGTQLSVL.

This clonotype has a count of ten or more. The J gene is TRBJ2-1, the V gene TRBV11-1; TRBD2 matches 9 bases. Germline loops: CDR1 SGHAT, CDR2 FQDESV (reference sequence). This CDR3 has 15 residues. J was trimmed by 6 bases and V by 3 bases; bases with no gene match: 6. Written as DNA, the CDR3 is TGTGCCAGCAGCTTGCCGGGACTAGCTGTCAATGAGCAGTTCTTC. It translates to CASSLPGLAVNEQFF.

Ten or more counts support this clonotype. This chain links TRBV11-3 with TRBJ2-3, with TRBD2 as a possible D gene (5 bases). The length of the CDR3 is 11 residues. Germline CDR1 is SGHNT and CDR2 is YENEEA. Trimming took 5 bases from V and 5 from J, leaving 5 bases between them. The CDR3 DNA follows: TGTGCCAGCAGCCGGGGAGATACGCAGTATTTT. It specifies CASSRGDTQYF.

In the case of this clonotype: This is likely a read error, given that the CDR3 carries no conserved phenylalanine or tryptophan at its end. The V gene is TRBV28, the J gene TRBJ2-1, with 9 nucleotides matching TRBD1. Germline V gene sequence: CDR1 MDHEN, CDR2 SYDVKM. J gave up 4 bases and V 6 bases, and 10 bases lay outside the gene matches. The CDR3 has 16 residues. CDR3: CASRVTGGSGYNEQFL. The DNA for the CDR3 is TGTGCCAGCAGAGTCACAGGGGGCAGCGGATACAATGAGCAGTTCCTC.

The sample holds many counts of this clonotype. This chain connects TRBV5-5 to TRBJ2-1; TRBD2 matches at 9 bases. CDR3 length equals 15 residues. The germline gives CDR1 SGHKS, CDR2 YYEKEE (reference sequence). The V and J ends lost 2 bases and 7 bases, in that order; junction bases with no gene match: 7. CDR3 nucleotide sequence: TGTGCCAGCAGCTTCCTAGCGGGAATAGGGAATGAGCAGTTCTTC. Translated, it gives CASSFLAGIGNEQFF.

The chain links TRBV30 to TRBJ2-5; D unresolved. The V end was cut by 3 bases, the J end by 0 bases, with 11 bases between. The CDR3 has 14 residues. CDR1 GTSNPN and CDR2 SVGIG come from the germline V gene (reference sequence). In DNA, the CDR3 is TGTGCCTGGAGGGGCATGGGTTACCAAGAGACCCAGTACTTC. Translating it yields CAWRGMGYQETQYF.

The V call is TRBV5-1, the J call TRBJ2-5; D might be TRBD2 (5 bases). The length of the CDR3 is 16 residues. CDR1 and CDR2 (germline): SGHRS, YFSETQ. V lost 4 bases, J lost 4 bases, and 20 bases lay in between. The CDR3 nucleotides read TGCGCCAGCAGCCCCGGCCCCGGACTGGCCGGAGAGACCCAGTACTTC. Its translation: CASSPGPGLAGETQYF. Combining the CDR3 with reference TRBV5-1 and TRBJ2-5 gives the whole variable domain KAGVTQTPRYLIKTRGQQVTLSCSPISGHRSVSWYQQTPGQGLQFLFEYFSETQRNKGNFPGRFSGRQFSNSRSEMNVSTLELGDSALYLCASSPGPGLAGETQYFGPGTRLLVL.

This clonotype came up many times. The chain uses TRBV5-1 and TRBJ2-5, with D perhaps TRBD2 (7 bases). Trimming removed 4 bases at V and 5 bases at J, with 18 bases between. The CDR3 consists of 15 residues. Germline CDR1 is SGHRS and CDR2 is YFSETQ. The CDR3 loop is CASSLRGGAGETQYF. The CDR3 DNA reads as TGCGCCAGCAGCCTAAGGGGGGGAGCCGGGGAGACCCAGTACTTC.

This clonotype appeared many times. The V and J genes are TRBV7-7 and TRBJ2-5; tentative D call: TRBD2 (5 bases). Per germline, CDR1 SSHAT and CDR2 FNYEAQ (reference sequence). The CDR3 consists of 13 residues. V was cut by 5 bases and J by 5 bases, with 12 bases left in between. CDR3 nucleotides: TGTGCCAGCAGCAGGGAGCTCGGGGAGACCCAGTACTTC. This encodes CASSRELGETQYF.

In regard to this clonotype: With a much larger clone just one base away, this may be a read error. J is TRBJ1-5 and V is TRBV20-1; 9 bases are a match to TRBD1. CDR3 length: 15 amino acids. J gave up 5 bases and V 6 bases, and 11 bases lay outside the gene matches. Germline V gives CDR1 DFQATT, CDR2 SNEGSKA (reference sequence). The CDR3 region has the DNA TGCAGTGCCCCCGGTGCCGGGACAGGGCATCAGCCCCAGCATTTT. Encoded protein: CSAPGAGTGHQPQHF.

This clonotype was seen repeatedly, ten times or more. The gene calls are TRBV7-6 and TRBJ1-2; D is ambiguous. The V and J ends lost 5 bases and 4 bases respectively, with 14 bases between them. CDR1 is SGHVS, CDR2 FNYEAQ, per germline. There are 14 residues in the CDR3. DNA of the CDR3: TGTGCCAGCAGCCCCCAGTCCTTACCCTATGGCTACACCTTC. Translated, it gives CASSPQSLPYGYTF.

With regard to this clonotype: This may be a read error, as it is one base from a much larger clone. The J gene is TRBJ2-1, the V gene TRBV4-2; 15 bases align to TRBD2. V lost 5 bases, J lost 8 bases, and 7 bases stayed unmatched. CDR1 and CDR2 (germline): LGHNA, YNFKEQ. The CDR3 contains 16 residues. CDR3 in amino acids: CASSGTSGRPRYEQFF. In nucleotides, the CDR3 is TGTGCCAGCAGCGGGACTAGCGGGAGGCCAAGGTATGAGCAGTTCTTC.

This clonotype has more than one count but fewer than ten. V is TRBV6-5 and J is TRBJ1-2; 11 bases are a match to TRBD1. Germline V lookup: CDR1 MNHEY, CDR2 SVGAGI. The CDR3 consists of 15 residues. The V gene end was trimmed by 0 bases and the J gene end by 7 bases; junction bases not matched to a gene: 4. CDR3 in DNA: TGTGCCAGCAGTTACTCTAGGACAGGGGGCGGTGGCTACACCTTC. This encodes CASSYSRTGGGGYTF.

This clonotype was observed at least ten times. The rearrangement joins TRBV9 to TRBJ1-3; TRBD1 matches at 10 bases. There are 18 residues in the CDR3. CDR1 and CDR2 from the germline V gene are SGDLS and YYNGEE. Trimming cost V 1 base and J 2 bases; bases outside gene matches: 9. CDR3 sequence (DNA): TGTGCCAGCAGCGTAAGTGCTCGGGACAGGGGACCTGGAAACACCATATATTTT. Protein: CASSVSARDRGPGNTIYF.